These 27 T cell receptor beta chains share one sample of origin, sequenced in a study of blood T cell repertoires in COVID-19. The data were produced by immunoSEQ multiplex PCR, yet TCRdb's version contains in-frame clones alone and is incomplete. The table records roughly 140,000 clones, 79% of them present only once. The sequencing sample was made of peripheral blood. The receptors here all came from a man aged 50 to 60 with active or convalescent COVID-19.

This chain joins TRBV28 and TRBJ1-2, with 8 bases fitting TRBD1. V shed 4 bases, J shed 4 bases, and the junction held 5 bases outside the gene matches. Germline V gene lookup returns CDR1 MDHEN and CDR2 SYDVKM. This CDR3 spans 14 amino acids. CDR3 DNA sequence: TGTGCCAGCAGTTCTACGACAGGGGTCTATGGCTACACCTTC. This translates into CASSSTTGVYGYTF.

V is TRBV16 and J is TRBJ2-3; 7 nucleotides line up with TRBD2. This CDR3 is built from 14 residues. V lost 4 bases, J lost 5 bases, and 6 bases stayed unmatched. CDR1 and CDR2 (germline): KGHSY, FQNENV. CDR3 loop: CASSPPGGEDTQYF. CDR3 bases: TGTGCCAGCAGCCCCCCGGGAGGCGAAGATACGCAGTATTTT.

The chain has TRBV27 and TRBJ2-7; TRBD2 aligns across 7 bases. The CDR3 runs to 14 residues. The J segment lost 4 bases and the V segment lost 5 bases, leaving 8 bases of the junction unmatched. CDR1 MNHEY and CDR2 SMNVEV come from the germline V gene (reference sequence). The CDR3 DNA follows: TGTGCCAGCAGTACGGGCCGCGGGGGATACGAGCAGTACTTC. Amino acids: CASSTGRGGYEQYF.

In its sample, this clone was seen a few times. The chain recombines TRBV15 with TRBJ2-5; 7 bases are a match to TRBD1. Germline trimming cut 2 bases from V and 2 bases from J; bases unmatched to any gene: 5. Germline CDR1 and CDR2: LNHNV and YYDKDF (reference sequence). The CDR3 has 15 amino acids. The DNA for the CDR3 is TGTGCCACCAGCAGACCTGGGACAGTACAAGAGACCCAGTACTTC. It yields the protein CATSRPGTVQETQYF.

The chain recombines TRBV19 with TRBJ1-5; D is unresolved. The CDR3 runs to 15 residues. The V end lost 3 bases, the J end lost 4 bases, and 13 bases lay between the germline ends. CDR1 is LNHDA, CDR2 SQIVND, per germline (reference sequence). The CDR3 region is CASSIGVDENQPQHF. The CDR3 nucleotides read TGTGCCAGTAGTATCGGGGTCGACGAGAATCAGCCCCAGCATTTT.

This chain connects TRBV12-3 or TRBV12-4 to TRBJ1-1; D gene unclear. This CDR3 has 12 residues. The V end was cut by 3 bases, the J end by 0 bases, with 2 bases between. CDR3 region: CASSFMNTEAFF. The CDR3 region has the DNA TGTGCCAGCAGTTTTATGAACACTGAAGCTTTCTTT.

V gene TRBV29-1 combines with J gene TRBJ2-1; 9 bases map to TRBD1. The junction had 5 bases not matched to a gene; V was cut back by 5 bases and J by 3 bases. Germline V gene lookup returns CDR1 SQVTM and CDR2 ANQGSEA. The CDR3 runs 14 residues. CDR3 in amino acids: CSVPQGAVYNEQFF. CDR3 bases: TGCAGCGTTCCACAGGGGGCGGTCTACAATGAGCAGTTCTTC.

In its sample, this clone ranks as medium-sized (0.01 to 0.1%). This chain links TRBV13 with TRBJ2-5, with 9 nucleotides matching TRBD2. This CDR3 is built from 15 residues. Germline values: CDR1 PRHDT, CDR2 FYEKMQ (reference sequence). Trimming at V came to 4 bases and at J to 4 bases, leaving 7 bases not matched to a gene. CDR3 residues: CASSSLAGGLETQYF. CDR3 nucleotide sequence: TGTGCCAGCAGCTCTCTCGCGGGAGGGCTAGAGACCCAGTACTTC.

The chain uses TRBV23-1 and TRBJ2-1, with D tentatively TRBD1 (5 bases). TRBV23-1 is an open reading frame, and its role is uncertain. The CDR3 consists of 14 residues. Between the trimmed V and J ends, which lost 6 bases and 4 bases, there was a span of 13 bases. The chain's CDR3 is CASRQAPRYNEQFF. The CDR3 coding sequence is TGCGCCAGCAGACAGGCCCCGAGGTACAATGAGCAGTTCTTC.

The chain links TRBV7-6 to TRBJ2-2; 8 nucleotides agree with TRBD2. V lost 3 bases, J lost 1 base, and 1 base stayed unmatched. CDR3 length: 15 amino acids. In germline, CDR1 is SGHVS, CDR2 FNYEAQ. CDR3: CASSFSGENTGELFF. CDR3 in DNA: TGTGCCAGCAGCTTTAGCGGGGAGAACACCGGGGAGCTGTTTTTT.

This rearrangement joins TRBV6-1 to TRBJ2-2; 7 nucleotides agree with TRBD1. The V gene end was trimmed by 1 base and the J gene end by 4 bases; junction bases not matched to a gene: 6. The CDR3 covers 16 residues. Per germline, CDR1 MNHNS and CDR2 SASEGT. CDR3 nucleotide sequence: TGTGCCAGCAGTGAAGGACAGGGCTCGGGCACCGGGGAGCTGTTTTTT. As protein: CASSEGQGSGTGELFF.

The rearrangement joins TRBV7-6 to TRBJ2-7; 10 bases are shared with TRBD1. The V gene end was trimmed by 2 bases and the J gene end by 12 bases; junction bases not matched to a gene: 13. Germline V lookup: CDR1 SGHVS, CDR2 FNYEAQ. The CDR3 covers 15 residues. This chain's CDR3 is CASSLSGTGENPRYF. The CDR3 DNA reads TGTGCCAGCAGCTTATCCGGGACAGGGGAAAACCCTCGGTACTTC.

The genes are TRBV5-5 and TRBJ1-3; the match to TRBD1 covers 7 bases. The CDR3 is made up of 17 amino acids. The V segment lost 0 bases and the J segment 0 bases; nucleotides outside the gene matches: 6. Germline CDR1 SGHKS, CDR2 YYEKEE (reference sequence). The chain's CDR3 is CASSLGPGQLSGNTIYF. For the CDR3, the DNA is TGTGCCAGCAGCTTGGGGCCGGGACAGCTCTCTGGAAACACCATATATTTT. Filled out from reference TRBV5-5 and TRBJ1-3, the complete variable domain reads DAGVTQSPTHLIKTRGQQVTLRCSPISGHKSVSWYQQVLGQGPQFIFQYYEKEERGRGNFPDRFSARQFPNYSSELNVNALLLGDSALYLCASSLGPGQLSGNTIYFGEGSWLTVV.

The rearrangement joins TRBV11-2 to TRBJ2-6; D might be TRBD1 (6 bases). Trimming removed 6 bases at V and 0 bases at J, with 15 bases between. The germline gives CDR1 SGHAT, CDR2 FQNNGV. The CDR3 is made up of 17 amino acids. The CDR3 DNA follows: TGTGCCAGCAGTTCCTACAGGGTTTTCTCTGGGGCCAACGTCCTGACTTTC. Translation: CASSSYRVFSGANVLTF.

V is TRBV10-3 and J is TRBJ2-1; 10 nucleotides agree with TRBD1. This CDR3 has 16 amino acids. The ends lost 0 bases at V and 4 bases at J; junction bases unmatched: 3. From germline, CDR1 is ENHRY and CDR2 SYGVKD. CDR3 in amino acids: CAISESRQGAYNEQFF. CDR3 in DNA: TGTGCCATCAGTGAGTCCAGACAGGGGGCGTACAATGAGCAGTTCTTC.

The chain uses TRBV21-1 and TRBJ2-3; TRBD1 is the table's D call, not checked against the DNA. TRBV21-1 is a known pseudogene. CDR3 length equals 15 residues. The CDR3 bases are TGTGCCAGCAGCAACTCGGGACAGCCCGGAGATACGCAGTATTTT. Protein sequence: CASSNSGQPGDTQYF.

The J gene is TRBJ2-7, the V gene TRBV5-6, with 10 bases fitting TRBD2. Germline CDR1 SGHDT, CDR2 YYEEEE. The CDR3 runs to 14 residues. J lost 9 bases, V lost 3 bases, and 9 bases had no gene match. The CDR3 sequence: CASSWGAGGPRQYF. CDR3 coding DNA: TGTGCCAGCAGCTGGGGAGCGGGAGGGCCAAGGCAGTACTTC.

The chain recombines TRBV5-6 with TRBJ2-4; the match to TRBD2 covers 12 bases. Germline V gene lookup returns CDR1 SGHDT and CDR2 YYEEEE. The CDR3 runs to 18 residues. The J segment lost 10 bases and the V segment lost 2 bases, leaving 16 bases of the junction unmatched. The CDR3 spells CASSLGASGRAGYLIQYF. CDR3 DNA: TGTGCCAGCAGCTTAGGGGCTAGCGGGAGGGCCGGGTACCTTATTCAGTACTTC.

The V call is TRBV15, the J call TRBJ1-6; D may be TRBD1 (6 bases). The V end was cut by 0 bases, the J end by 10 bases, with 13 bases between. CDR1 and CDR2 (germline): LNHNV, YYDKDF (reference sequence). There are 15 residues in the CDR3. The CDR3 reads CATSRDLQGNSPLHF. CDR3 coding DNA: TGTGCCACCAGCAGAGATTTACAGGGCAACTCACCCCTCCACTTT.

The CDR3 protein is CASSLWGTSGSYNEQFF. DNA of the CDR3: TGTGCCAGCAGCTTATGGGGGACTAGCGGCTCCTACAATGAGCAGTTCTTC. This rearrangement joins TRBV7-2 to TRBJ2-1, with 11 nucleotides matching TRBD2. V shed 2 bases, J shed 0 bases, and the junction held 3 bases outside the gene matches. CDR3 length: 17 amino acids. Per the germline V gene, CDR1 is SGHTA and CDR2 is FQGNSA.

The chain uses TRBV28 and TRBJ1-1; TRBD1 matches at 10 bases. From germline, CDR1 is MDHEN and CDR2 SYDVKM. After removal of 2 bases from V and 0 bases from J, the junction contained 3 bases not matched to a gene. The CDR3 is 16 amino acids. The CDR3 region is CASSLRQGAMNTEAFF. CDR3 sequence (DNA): TGTGCCAGCAGTTTAAGACAGGGGGCTATGAACACTGAAGCTTTCTTT.

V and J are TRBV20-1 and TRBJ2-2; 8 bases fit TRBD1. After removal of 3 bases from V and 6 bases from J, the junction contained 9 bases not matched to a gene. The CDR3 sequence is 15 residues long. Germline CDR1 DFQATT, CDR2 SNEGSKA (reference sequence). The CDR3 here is CSASGTGGWAGELFF. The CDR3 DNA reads TGCAGTGCTAGTGGGACAGGAGGATGGGCCGGGGAGCTGTTTTTT.

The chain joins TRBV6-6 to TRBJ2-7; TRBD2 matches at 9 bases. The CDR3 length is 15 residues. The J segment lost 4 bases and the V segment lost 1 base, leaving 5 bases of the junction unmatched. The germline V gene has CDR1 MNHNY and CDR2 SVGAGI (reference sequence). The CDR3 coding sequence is TGTGCCAGCAGTTACTGGCTAGCGGGAACATACGAGCAGTACTTC. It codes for CASSYWLAGTYEQYF.

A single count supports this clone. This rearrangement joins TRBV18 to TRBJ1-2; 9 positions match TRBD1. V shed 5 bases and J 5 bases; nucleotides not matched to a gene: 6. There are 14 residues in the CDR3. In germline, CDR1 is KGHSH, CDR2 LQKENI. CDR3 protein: CASSTGGIRYGYTF. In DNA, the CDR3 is TGTGCCAGCTCAACAGGGGGCATACGATATGGCTACACCTTC.

The CDR3 sequence: CASAGDYLNYEQYF. CDR3 coding DNA: TGTGCCAGCGCGGGGGACTACCTCAACTACGAGCAGTACTTC. The V call is TRBV2, the J call TRBJ2-7; 7 bases line up with TRBD2. Germline V gene lookup returns CDR1 SNHLY and CDR2 FYNNEI. The CDR3 runs to 14 residues. Trimming removed 8 bases from V and 3 bases from J; junction bases left unmatched: 10. Complete variable domain (other parts from reference TRBV2 and TRBJ2-7): EPEVTQTPSHQVTQMGQEVILRCVPISNHLYFYWYRQILGQKVEFLVSFYNNEISEKSEIFDDQFSVERPDGSNFTLKIRSTKLEDSAMYFCASAGDYLNYEQYFGPGTRLTVT.

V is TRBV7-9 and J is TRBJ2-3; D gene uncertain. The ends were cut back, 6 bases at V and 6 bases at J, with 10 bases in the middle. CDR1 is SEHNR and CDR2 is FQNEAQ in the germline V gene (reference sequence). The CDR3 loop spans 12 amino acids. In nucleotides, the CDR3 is TGTGCCAGCAGACCCCCGGGTGATACGCAGTATTTT. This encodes CASRPPGDTQYF.

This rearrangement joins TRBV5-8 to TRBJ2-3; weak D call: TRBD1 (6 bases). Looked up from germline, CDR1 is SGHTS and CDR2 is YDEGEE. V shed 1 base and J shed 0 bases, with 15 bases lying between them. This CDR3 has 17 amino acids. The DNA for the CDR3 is TGTGCCAGCAGCTTGAAATCCGGGACAATGAGCACAGATACGCAGTATTTT. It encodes CASSLKSGTMSTDTQYF.